The 5 T cell receptor beta chains below were found in one sample sequenced in a study of shared clonotypes between healthy human individuals. Clones were sequenced by immunoSEQ multiplex PCR, and TCRdb holds only the in-frame ones, with some missing. The data hold some 2.3 million clones, with over 85% observed a single time. Input material: naive CD4+ T cells from PBMCs. Described subset: CD45RA+ positively selected. These receptors were obtained from a man between 18 and 29 years old in good health. Some clones in this sample may be carry-over from other donors' samples.

The chain combines TRBV2 with TRBJ1-4; the match to TRBD1 covers 9 bases. The germline V gene encodes CDR1 SNHLY and CDR2 FYNNEI. The CDR3 spans 15 residues. V shed 6 bases, J shed 4 bases, and the junction held 6 bases outside the gene matches. This CDR3 is CASREDRGLNEKLFF. DNA for the CDR3: TGTGCCAGCAGAGAGGACAGGGGACTTAATGAAAAACTGTTTTTT.

The chain is built from TRBV28 and TRBJ1-4; D is unresolved. CDR1 MDHEN and CDR2 SYDVKM come from the germline V gene. The CDR3 runs to 13 residues. Trimming took off 11 bases at V and 5 bases at J, with 15 bases between the two ends. CDR3 coding DNA: TGTGCCTCCAACCCCAGGAGAAATGAAAAACTGTTTTTT. Amino acids: CASNPRRNEKLFF.

This chain connects TRBV7-2 to TRBJ2-5, with D unresolved. The V gene lost 2 bases and the J gene lost 1 base, with 5 bases spanning the gap. Looked up from germline, CDR1 is SGHTA and CDR2 is FQGNSA. The CDR3 extends over 13 amino acids. This CDR3 is CASSLRLQETQYF. The CDR3 coding sequence is TGTGCCAGCAGCTTACGGCTCCAAGAGACCCAGTACTTC.

This chain links TRBV12-5 with TRBJ1-5; D not resolved. The V gene's germline CDR1 is LGHNT and CDR2 FRNRAP. Trimming took 0 bases from V and 0 from J, leaving 18 bases between them. This CDR3 has 19 residues. In DNA, the CDR3 is TGTGCTAGTGGTTTGGTAAATCTCGGCGGGAAGGGTAGCAATCAGCCCCAGCATTTT. Its protein product is CASGLVNLGGKGSNQPQHF.

The chain employs TRBV7-2 and TRBJ1-2; tentative D call: TRBD1 (5 bases). The CDR3 sequence is 17 residues long. Germline V gene data show CDR1 as SGHTA and CDR2 as FQGNSA. V lost 5 bases and J lost 6, with 25 bases in between. CDR3 nucleotides: TGTGCCAGCAGCCACACCGGGACCCTTGGCGGACCAGATGGCTACACCTTC. The encoded protein is CASSHTGTLGGPDGYTF.